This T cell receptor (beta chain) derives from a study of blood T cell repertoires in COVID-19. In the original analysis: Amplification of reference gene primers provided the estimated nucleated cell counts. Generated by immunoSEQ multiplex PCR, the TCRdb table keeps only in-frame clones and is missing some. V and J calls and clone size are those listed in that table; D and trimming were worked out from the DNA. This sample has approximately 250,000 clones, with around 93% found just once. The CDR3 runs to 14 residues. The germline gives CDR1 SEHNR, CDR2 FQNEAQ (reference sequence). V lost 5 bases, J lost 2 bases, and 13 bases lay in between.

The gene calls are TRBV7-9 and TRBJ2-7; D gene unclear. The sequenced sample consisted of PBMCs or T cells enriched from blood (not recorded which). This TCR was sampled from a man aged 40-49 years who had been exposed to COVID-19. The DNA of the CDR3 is TGTGCCAGCAGCCTGCTTGGGCAGACCTACGAGCAGTACTTC. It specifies CASSLLGQTYEQYF.